The next 13 T cell receptor beta chains were all read from a single sample in a study of blood T cells in healthy people across ages. Sample-barcoded 5' priming and a J-beta primer mix drove a second PCR of about 6 to 12 cycles. A single record per CDR3 protein comes from TCRdb applying MiXCR to the 5' RACE reads. The sample includes 1.5 million to 2 million distinct CDR3 sequences, 25% to 30% of them seen just once. Material: blood. These TCRs come from a woman aged 25 to 39 in good health.

The chain joins TRBV7-9 to TRBJ2-5; TRBD1 agrees at 9 bases. J gave up 2 bases and V 5 bases, and 18 bases lay outside the gene matches. The CDR3 sequence is 19 residues long. Germline CDR1 and CDR2: SEHNR and FQNEAQ (reference sequence). The CDR3 loop reads CASSPRQGVKGPLQETQYF. CDR3 coding DNA: TGTGCCAGCAGCCCCCGACAGGGGGTGAAAGGGCCATTACAAGAGACCCAGTACTTC.

With respect to this clonotype: An end of the junction does not agree with germline; a read error may underlie this. The chain recombines TRBV12-3 or TRBV12-4 with TRBJ2-1; 8 bases are a match to TRBD2. The length of the CDR3 is 14 residues. CDR3 sequence reads: CVSSLGTRNNEQFF. For the CDR3, the DNA is TGTGTCAGCAGTCTCGGGACTAGAAATAATGAGCAGTTCTTC.

The V gene is TRBV3-1, the J gene TRBJ2-1; weak D call: TRBD1 (5 bases). CDR1 and CDR2 (germline): LGHDT, YNNKEL (reference sequence). V shed 0 bases and J shed 10 bases, with 16 bases lying between them. The CDR3 consists of 15 residues. As DNA, the CDR3 is TGTGCCAGCAGCCAAGATGGCCAGGGAAGTGGCGAGCAGTTCTTC. Protein sequence: CASSQDGQGSGEQFF.

The chain couples TRBV20-1 to TRBJ1-6; no reliable D call. This CDR3 has 19 residues. Trimming removed 1 base at V and 0 bases at J, with 19 bases between. The germline gives CDR1 DFQATT, CDR2 SNEGSKA (reference sequence). The CDR3 DNA is TGCAGTGCTAGAGCGGAACCGGGAGAGGGAGGCTCCTATAATTCACCCCTCCACTTT. It specifies CSARAEPGEGGSYNSPLHF.

Note on this clonotype: Being one base from a much bigger clone, this may be a read error. The rearrangement uses TRBV20-1 and TRBJ1-2, with D tentatively TRBD1 (5 bases). Germline V gives CDR1 DFQATT, CDR2 SNEGSKA (reference sequence). The V end was cut by 6 bases, the J end by 6 bases, with 8 bases between. The CDR3 consists of 10 residues. CDR3 loop: CSAGVNGYTF. The CDR3 bases are TGCAGTGCAGGGGTGAATGGCTACACCTTC.

This clonotype was counted only a few times. One end of the junction does not line up with germline, which may come from a read error. The V and J genes are TRBV4-1 and TRBJ2-3, with no clear D. The length of the CDR3 is 15 residues. Germline lookup yields CDR1 MGHRA and CDR2 YSYEKL. The CDR3 bases are TGCGCCAGCAGCCAAATTATGACCCGTGAAGATACGCAGTGTTTT. Protein: CASSQIMTREDTQCF.

This clonotype appeared a few times. One base away lies a much larger clone, so this may be a sequencing read error. This chain connects TRBV12-3 or TRBV12-4 to TRBJ2-3, with TRBD1 matching over 9 bases. V lost 6 bases to trimming and J lost 6 bases; unmatched junction nucleotides: 10. The CDR3 length is 15 residues. The chain's CDR3 is CASSVQGAQRDTQYF. For the CDR3, the DNA is TGTGCCAGCAGCGTACAGGGGGCGCAGAGGGATACGCAGTATTTT.

This chain joins TRBV11-2 and TRBJ2-3; TRBD2 agrees at 11 bases. The CDR3 totals 14 residues. Per the germline V gene, CDR1 is SGHAT and CDR2 is FQNNGV. J was trimmed by 6 bases and V by 6 bases; bases with no gene match: 5. The CDR3 is CASSSGGVGDTQYF. The CDR3 nucleotides are TGTGCCAGCAGTAGCGGGGGGGTCGGCGATACGCAGTATTTT.

The chain links TRBV7-2 to TRBJ2-3, with D perhaps TRBD1 (5 bases). The length of the CDR3 is 11 residues. V gave up 8 bases and J gave up 6 bases, with 9 bases separating them. Germline values: CDR1 SGHTA, CDR2 FQGNSA. The CDR3 DNA is TGTGCCAGCGAGGACACCGATACGCAGTATTTT. It translates to CASEDTDTQYF.

This clonotype has ten or more counts. The CDR3 nucleotides are TGCGCCAGCAGTATGCAAATAGCGGGAACCTACGAGCAGTACTTC. Amino acid sequence: CASSMQIAGTYEQYF. The V and J genes are TRBV5-1 and TRBJ2-7; 8 positions match TRBD2. The ends lost 5 bases at V and 2 bases at J; junction bases unmatched: 9. Germline CDR1 and CDR2: SGHRS and YFSETQ. The CDR3 runs 15 residues.

This clonotype turned up a few times. The chain joins TRBV29-1 to TRBJ2-3, with TRBD2 identical over 11 bases. This CDR3 spans 14 amino acids. Germline V gene sequence: CDR1 SQVTM, CDR2 ANQGSEA. Germline trimming cut 6 bases from V and 6 bases from J; bases unmatched to any gene: 8. CDR3 DNA: TGCAGCGTGTCCGGGACTAGCGGCTACGATACGCAGTATTTT. This encodes CSVSGTSGYDTQYF.

There are many counts of this clonotype. The chain combines TRBV29-1 with TRBJ2-1; D is uncertain. V was cut by 4 bases and J by 8 bases, with 18 bases left in between. Germline V CDR1 and CDR2: SQVTM, ANQGSEA. The CDR3 sequence is 14 residues long. The CDR3 sequence is CSVGLLATTYEQFF. CDR3 DNA sequence: TGCAGCGTTGGATTGTTGGCAACAACCTATGAGCAGTTCTTC.

This clonotype was seen a few times. The chain employs TRBV11-1 and TRBJ2-3, with D unclear. The CDR3 runs 15 residues. Germline CDR1 SGHAT, CDR2 FQDESV (reference sequence). V was trimmed by 2 bases and J by 3 bases, leaving 12 bases between them. CDR3 residues: CASSLWVRETDTQYF. The CDR3 nucleotides read TGTGCCAGCAGCTTATGGGTGAGAGAAACAGATACGCAGTATTTT.